This TCR beta chain was retrieved from a study of blood T cell repertoires in COVID-19 (TCRdb year 2020). Turning to the overall study: Samples covering the acute and convalescent phases of COVID-19 were provided by collaborators in the United States, Italy and Spain. Samples came from the ongoing ImmuneRACE study (first 160 participants) plus 1,254 subjects from 6 global collaborators. Subjects who had been exposed to COVID-19, were actively infected with it, or had recovered from it provided the deeply sampled blood TCRbeta repertoires that made up the dataset. Sample metadata almost always included a de-identified subject ID, COVID-19 status, age in years and sex. Where HLA class I and class II types were available, the types were taken from metadata supplied by the sample provider, not from assay-based typing. The repertoires were released in a freely available public database intended as a resource for research on the immune response to SARS-CoV-2. The material from the prospective study consisted of cDNA or gDNA derived from T cells, B-cell-depleted T cells, or PBMCs.

Whole blood was collected in K2EDTA tubes by collaborating institutions according to the institutions' own protocols. For TCRbeta analysis, collaborator samples were shipped as frozen whole blood, as isolated PBMCs, or as DNA extracted from either sample type. This clone was seen only once. Which antigen it targets is not known. There are no base qualities to consult, and no much larger clone falls within one base. The investigation overall reported the following: The quantity of clinical and demographic metadata differed by source and by participant and was supplied without curation.

TCRbeta CDR3 regions were amplified from genomic DNA by means of the immunoSEQ Assay, a bias-controlled multiplex PCR. The original pipeline was this. The number of nucleated cells in each sample was estimated by amplification of reference gene primers within the assay. Sequence reads were collapsed and filtered to measure the absolute abundance of every unique TCRbeta CDR3 rearrangement. For each sample, productive Simpson clonality was calculated as the square root of Simpson's diversity index over productive rearrangements. In its TCRdb copy, this immuneACCESS table keeps in-frame sequences only and misses some clones. Where compared with another copy, unresolved V genes explain less than half of these, and the others have no known cause. That table gives V, J and clone size, and the DNA gave D and trimming. This sample comprises 210,000 or so clones, about 89% of them detected only once. 6.5% to 8.5% of the sample is in the top ten clones.

Via the germline V gene (reference sequence), CDR1 is SEHNR and CDR2 FQNEAQ. The trim is 5 bases for V and 2 bases for J, with a gap of 12 bases between the germline ends. Spanning cysteine to phenylalanine, the CDR3 consists of 14 amino acids. Of all the DNA, just the CDR3 is kept, 42 bases in frame from base 1. Source material: peripheral blood. Recombination joined TRBV7-9 with TRBJ1-2, with TRBD1 perhaps the D gene, on 5 matching bases. This receptor was identified in a middle-aged man with acute or convalescent COVID-19. The nucleotide sequence is given as TGTGCCAGCAGCCTTGGGGCCTTGAACTATGGCTACACCTTC. Protein translation: CASSLGALNYGYTF.